This T cell receptor beta chain was found in a study of blood T cell repertoires in COVID-19. V was pared by 5 bases and J by 6 bases, with 15 bases of the junction left unmatched. CDR1 is SGHAT, CDR2 FQNNGV, per germline. The CDR3 extends over 18 amino acids. The protocol was immunoSEQ multiplex PCR, while the TCRdb copy is restricted to in-frame clones and leaves out a portion. The table records 23,000 or so clones, roughly 80% of them present only once. The rearrangement joins TRBV11-2 to TRBJ2-1; TRBD2 aligns across 11 bases. This TCR was sampled from a woman of 80 years or more with acute or convalescent COVID-19. The sample was peripheral blood. CDR3: CASSLQQVAGGQVNEQFF. The CDR3 bases are TGTGCCAGCAGCCTCCAGCAAGTAGCGGGGGGGCAGGTCAATGAGCAGTTCTTC. Complete variable domain (other parts from reference TRBV11-2 and TRBJ2-1): EAGVAQSPRYKIIEKRQSVAFWCNPISGHATLYWYQQILGQGPKLLIQFQNNGVVDDSQLPKDRFSAERLKGVDSTLKIQPAKLEDSAVYLCASSLQQVAGGQVNEQFFGPGTRLTVL.